This entry lists 13 T cell receptor beta chains sequenced from one sample in a study of OX40 agonist ivuxolimab in advanced cancers. Using immunoSEQ multiplex PCR, the repertoire was profiled, and TCRdb retains in-frame clones only, with some absent. The table shows tens of thousands of clones, with 75% to 90% occurring only once. The sequences come from CD4+ or CD8+ T cells sorted from blood, collected in a trial of the OX40 agonist ivuxolimab. The receptors come from an adult with an advanced solid tumor such as melanoma, head and neck, liver or kidney cancer.

The chain uses TRBV21-1 and TRBJ2-7; TRBD2 is the table's D call, not checked against the DNA. TRBV21-1 corresponds to a pseudogene. The CDR3 has 21 residues. The CDR3: CASSNLKSLPLRLAVGYEQYF. The DNA for the CDR3 is TGTGCCAGCAGCAACTTAAAATCCCTCCCCCTTCGGCTAGCGGTAGGATACGAGCAGTACTTC.

This chain connects TRBV28 to TRBJ1-5; no definite D call. CDR1 is MDHEN, CDR2 SYDVKM, per germline. There are 14 residues in the CDR3. Trimming took 5 bases from V and 4 from J, leaving 12 bases between them. The CDR3 sequence: CASSIREWNQPQHF. CDR3 coding DNA: TGTGCCAGCAGTATCCGAGAGTGGAATCAGCCCCAGCATTTT.

This chain uses TRBV4-2 with TRBJ2-7, with D perhaps TRBD2 (6 bases). From germline, CDR1 is LGHNA and CDR2 YNFKEQ. V was trimmed by 4 bases and J by 2 bases, leaving 12 bases between them. The CDR3 has 14 amino acids. CDR3 protein: CASSPGTGTYEQYF. Written as DNA, the CDR3 is TGTGCCAGCAGCCCCGGGACTGGCACCTACGAGCAGTACTTC.

This clone showed up just a few times. The chain joins TRBV5-4 to TRBJ2-3; D perhaps matches TRBD2 (5 bases). There are 13 residues in the CDR3. Per the germline V gene, CDR1 is SGHNT and CDR2 is YYREEE (reference sequence). The germline V and J ends were trimmed by 4 bases and 1 base, with 7 bases remaining between them. This CDR3 is CASSPEGTDTQYF. In nucleotides, the CDR3 is TGTGCCAGCAGCCCGGAGGGCACAGATACGCAGTATTTT.

The chain has TRBV7-2 and TRBJ2-2; 9 bases line up with TRBD2. Per the germline V gene, CDR1 is SGHTA and CDR2 is FQGNSA. The CDR3 is 16 residues long. V lost 4 bases and J lost 3; bases outside the gene matches: 6. Here the CDR3 DNA reads TGTGCCAGCAGCTCCCCAGCGGGAGGTTACACCGGGGAGCTGTTTTTT. Protein: CASSSPAGGYTGELFF. Together with reference TRBV7-2 and TRBJ2-2, the CDR3 gives the full variable domain: GAGVSQSPSNKVTEKGKDVELRCDPISGHTALYWYRQSLGQGLEFLIYFQGNSAPDKSGLPSDRFSAERTGGSVSTLTIQRTQQEDSAVYLCASSSPAGGYTGELFFGEGSRLTVL.

The rearrangement links TRBV11-2 to TRBJ2-6; D is unresolved. The V end was cut by 0 bases, the J end by 0 bases, with 9 bases between. This CDR3 spans 17 amino acids. Germline-derived CDR1 and CDR2 are SGHAT and FQNNGV. CDR3 protein: CASSLELFRSGANVLTF. Written as DNA, the CDR3 is TGTGCCAGCAGCTTAGAGCTATTTCGCTCTGGGGCCAACGTCCTGACTTTC.

This clone was detected a few times. This chain's CDR3 is CSVRTGYDYGYTF. CDR3 DNA sequence: TGCAGCGTACGGACAGGGTACGACTATGGCTACACCTTC. The rearrangement uses TRBV29-1 and TRBJ1-2, with 8 bases that match TRBD1. V was pared by 6 bases and J by 3 bases, with 6 bases of the junction left unmatched. Germline lookup yields CDR1 SQVTM and CDR2 ANQGSEA. The CDR3 is 13 amino acids.

V is TRBV10-2 and J is TRBJ2-7; 7 nucleotides agree with TRBD2. The CDR3 sequence is 18 residues long. CDR1 and CDR2 from the germline V gene are WSHSY and SAAADI. V dropped 2 bases and J dropped 0; count of bases not matched to a gene: 13. CDR3 sequence: CASSEVFLREGLSYEQYF. The CDR3 nucleotides read TGCGCCAGCAGTGAGGTATTTTTGAGGGAGGGCCTCTCCTACGAGCAGTACTTC.

The chain has TRBV28 and TRBJ2-7; 10 positions match TRBD2. Trimming took 5 bases from V and 1 from J; bases not matched to a gene: 5. Germline V gene lookup returns CDR1 MDHEN and CDR2 SYDVKM. The CDR3 totals 15 residues. The CDR3 DNA reads TGTGCCAGCAGTAAGACTAGCGGGCAGTCCTACGAGCAGTACTTC. This translates into CASSKTSGQSYEQYF.

In the case of this clone: Relative to the germline gene, one junction end is altered; a read error may explain this. The rearrangement uses TRBV15 and TRBJ2-6; D might be TRBD1 or TRBD2, each matching 5 bases. The CDR3 has 15 residues. CDR1 and CDR2 (germline): LNHNV, YYDKDF (reference sequence). CDR3 residues: CATRREGYGANVLTF. In DNA form, the CDR3 reads TGTGCCACCAGGAGAGAGGGGTATGGGGCCAACGTCCTGACTTTC.

V usage is TRBV9 and J usage is TRBJ1-6; the match to TRBD1 covers 9 bases. Germline CDR1 is SGDLS and CDR2 is YYNGEE. The junction had 11 bases not matched to a gene; V was cut back by 3 bases and J by 7 bases. This CDR3 comprises 17 residues. The CDR3 DNA sequence: TGTGCCAGCAGCGCTAACATCAGACAGGGGGGCAATTCACCCCTCCACTTT. It encodes CASSANIRQGGNSPLHF.

The rearrangement links TRBV29-1 to TRBJ2-3; TRBD1 agrees at 7 bases. The V segment lost 5 bases and the J segment 6 bases; nucleotides outside the gene matches: 23. The germline gives CDR1 SQVTM, CDR2 ANQGSEA. The CDR3 is 18 amino acids. The CDR3: CSVHYAEGAGGSMDTQYF. The CDR3 nucleotides are TGCAGCGTTCATTACGCCGAGGGGGCAGGGGGAAGTATGGATACGCAGTATTTT.

This clone was seen only a few times. This sequence joins TRBV21-1 and TRBJ1-2; TRBD1, the table's D call, was not compared with the DNA. TRBV21-1 is a known pseudogene. The CDR3 totals 17 residues. The CDR3 loop reads CASSKEGRGRPNYGYTF. The DNA for the CDR3 is TGTGCCAGCAGCAAAGAGGGCAGGGGGAGGCCTAACTATGGCTACACCTTC.